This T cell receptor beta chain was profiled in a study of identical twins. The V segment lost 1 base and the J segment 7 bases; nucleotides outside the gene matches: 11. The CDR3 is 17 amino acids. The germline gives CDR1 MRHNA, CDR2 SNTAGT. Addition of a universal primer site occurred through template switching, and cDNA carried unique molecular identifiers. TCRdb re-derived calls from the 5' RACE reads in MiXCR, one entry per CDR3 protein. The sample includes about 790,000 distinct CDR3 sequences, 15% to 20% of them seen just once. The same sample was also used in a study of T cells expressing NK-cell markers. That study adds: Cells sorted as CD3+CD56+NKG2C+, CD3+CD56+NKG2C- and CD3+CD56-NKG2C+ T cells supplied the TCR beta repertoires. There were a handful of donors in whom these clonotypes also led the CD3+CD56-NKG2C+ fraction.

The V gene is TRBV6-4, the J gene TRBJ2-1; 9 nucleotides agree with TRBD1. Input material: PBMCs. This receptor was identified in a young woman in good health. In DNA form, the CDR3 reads TGTGCCAGCAGTGACTTTTTTGCCGGGACAGGGAGGAATGAGCAGTTCTTC. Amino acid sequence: CASSDFFAGTGRNEQFF.